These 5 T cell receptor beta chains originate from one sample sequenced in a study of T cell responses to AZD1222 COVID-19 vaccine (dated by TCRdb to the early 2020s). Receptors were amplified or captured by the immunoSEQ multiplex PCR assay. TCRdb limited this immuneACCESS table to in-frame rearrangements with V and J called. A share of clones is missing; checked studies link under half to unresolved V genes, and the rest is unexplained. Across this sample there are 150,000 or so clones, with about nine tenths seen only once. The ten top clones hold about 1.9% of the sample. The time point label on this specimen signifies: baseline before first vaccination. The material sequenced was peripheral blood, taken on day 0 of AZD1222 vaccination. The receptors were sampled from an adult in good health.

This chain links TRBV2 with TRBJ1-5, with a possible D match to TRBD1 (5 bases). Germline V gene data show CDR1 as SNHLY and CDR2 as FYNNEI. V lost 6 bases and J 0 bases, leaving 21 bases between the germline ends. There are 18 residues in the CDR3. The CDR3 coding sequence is TGTGCCAGCAGCCCTGGTGGCGCAGGGAGTATTAGCAATCAGCCCCAGCATTTT. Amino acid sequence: CASSPGGAGSISNQPQHF.

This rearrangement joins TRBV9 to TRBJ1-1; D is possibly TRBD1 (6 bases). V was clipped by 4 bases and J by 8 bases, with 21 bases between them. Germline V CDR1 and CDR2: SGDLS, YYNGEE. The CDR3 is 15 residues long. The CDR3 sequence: CASSLLPGHEGEAFF. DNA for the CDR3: TGTGCCAGCAGCTTACTCCCGGGACACGAGGGAGAAGCTTTCTTT.

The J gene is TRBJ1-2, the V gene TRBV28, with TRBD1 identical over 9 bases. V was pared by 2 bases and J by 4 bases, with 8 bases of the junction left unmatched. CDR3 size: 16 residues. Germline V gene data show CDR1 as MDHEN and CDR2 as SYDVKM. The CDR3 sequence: CASSLILGQGIYGYTF. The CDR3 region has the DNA TGTGCCAGCAGTTTAATTCTGGGACAGGGAATCTATGGCTACACCTTC.

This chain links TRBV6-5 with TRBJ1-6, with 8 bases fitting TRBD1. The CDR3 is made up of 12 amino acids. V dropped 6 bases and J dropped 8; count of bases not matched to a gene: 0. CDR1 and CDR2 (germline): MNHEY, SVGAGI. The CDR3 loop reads CASRTGDSPLHF. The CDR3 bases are TGTGCCAGCAGGACAGGGGATTCACCCCTCCACTTT.

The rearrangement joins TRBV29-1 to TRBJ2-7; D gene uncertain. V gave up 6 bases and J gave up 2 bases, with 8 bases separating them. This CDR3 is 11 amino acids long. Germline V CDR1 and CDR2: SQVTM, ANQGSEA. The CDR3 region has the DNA TGCAGCGTATACAGCACCTACGAGCAGTACTTC. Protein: CSVYSTYEQYF.